These 20 T cell receptor beta chains share one sample of origin, sequenced in a study of brain T cells in children with intractable seizures. Libraries were prepared by immunoSEQ multiplex PCR; TCRdb keeps only in-frame clonotypes and omits some of them. The data hold 80,000 or so clones, with approximately 94% observed a single time. The sequences come from peripheral blood, collected at surgery. These receptors all stem from a boy younger than two with tuberous sclerosis and intractable seizures.

CDR3 protein: CASSWTSGSATDTQYF. The CDR3 bases are TGTGCCAGCAGTTGGACTAGCGGGAGCGCCACAGATACGCAGTATTTT. The rearrangement links TRBV6-5 to TRBJ2-3; 13 nucleotides align to TRBD2. Germline V lookup: CDR1 MNHEY, CDR2 SVGAGI. The V segment lost 4 bases and the J segment 2 bases; nucleotides outside the gene matches: 3. CDR3 size: 16 residues.

The V gene is TRBV29-1, the J gene TRBJ2-1, with TRBD2 matching over 7 bases. Germline values: CDR1 SQVTM, CDR2 ANQGSEA. The V and J ends lost 7 bases and 5 bases, in that order; junction bases with no gene match: 8. This CDR3 spans 13 amino acids. CDR3 sequence (DNA): TGCAGCGCCCGTGGCGGGAGCCACAATGAGCAGTTCTTC. It specifies CSARGGSHNEQFF.

This clone appeared a single time. The V and J genes are TRBV5-8 and TRBJ2-2, with a tentative D call TRBD1 (6 bases). The V end lost 3 bases, the J end lost 1 base, and 10 bases lay between the germline ends. The length of the CDR3 is 15 residues. CDR1 is SGHTS and CDR2 is YDEGEE in the germline V gene. CDR3 amino acids: CASSSGQGNTGELFF. In nucleotides, the CDR3 is TGTGCCAGCAGCTCGGGACAAGGGAACACCGGGGAGCTGTTTTTT.

This chain uses TRBV10-3 with TRBJ2-3; 8 bases are a match to TRBD2. The germline V gene encodes CDR1 ENHRY and CDR2 SYGVKD. Germline trimming cut 4 bases from V and 0 bases from J; bases unmatched to any gene: 9. The CDR3 spans 17 residues. CDR3 nucleotide sequence: TGTGCCATCAGTGCGCAAAGCGGGGGCCTTAGCACAGATACGCAGTATTTT. It specifies CAISAQSGGLSTDTQYF.

This clone was found once. The J gene is TRBJ1-6, the V gene TRBV7-2; D is possibly TRBD1 (6 bases). The CDR3 runs to 15 residues. V shed 5 bases and J shed 8 bases, with 16 bases lying between them. Germline loops: CDR1 SGHTA, CDR2 FQGNSA. The CDR3 here is CASSRGQLNYSPLHF. CDR3 DNA sequence: TGTGCCAGCAGCCGCGGACAGCTGAATTATTCACCCCTCCACTTT. The whole variable domain, filled in from reference TRBV7-2 and TRBJ1-6, reads GAGVSQSPSNKVTEKGKDVELRCDPISGHTALYWYRQSLGQGLEFLIYFQGNSAPDKSGLPSDRFSAERTGGSVSTLTIQRTQQEDSAVYLCASSRGQLNYSPLHFGNGTRLTVT.

V usage is TRBV11-3 and J usage is TRBJ2-2, with 7 positions matching TRBD1. The CDR3 contains 14 residues. The germline gives CDR1 SGHNT, CDR2 YENEEA. V was clipped by 4 bases and J by 4 bases; unmatched bases: 3. CDR3 in DNA: TGTGCCAGCAGCTCACAGGGGTTCACCGGGGAGCTGTTTTTT. Translation: CASSSQGFTGELFF.

This sequence joins TRBV5-1 and TRBJ2-7; D not certain. The CDR3 has 12 amino acids. Germline V CDR1 and CDR2: SGHRS, YFSETQ. V was trimmed by 4 bases and J by 0 bases, leaving 5 bases between them. CDR3 DNA sequence: TGCGCCAGCAGCGATCCCTCCTACGAGCAGTACTTC. This codes for CASSDPSYEQYF.

The chain employs TRBV20-1 and TRBJ1-1; TRBD1 aligns across 7 bases. The CDR3 totals 11 residues. CDR1 and CDR2 from the germline V gene are DFQATT and SNEGSKA (reference sequence). The CDR3 coding sequence is TGCAGAGGGGGCAAGAACACTGAAGCTTTCTTT. Its protein is CRGGKNTEAFF.

This clone was observed once. The gene calls are TRBV6-4 and TRBJ1-5; 9 bases fit TRBD1. This CDR3 is built from 16 residues. Germline trimming cut 7 bases from V and 7 bases from J; bases unmatched to any gene: 14. Germline V CDR1 and CDR2: MRHNA, SNTAGT. The CDR3 nucleotides read TGTGCCAGCACCGCGCCGGGGACAGGGATTTTCCAGCCCCAGCATTTT. Translated: CASTAPGTGIFQPQHF.

The V and J genes are TRBV20-1 and TRBJ1-3; no clear D. Germline V gene data show CDR1 as DFQATT and CDR2 as SNEGSKA (reference sequence). The V gene lost 6 bases and the J gene lost 3 bases, with 6 bases spanning the gap. This CDR3 spans 11 amino acids. The CDR3 loop is CSARIGNTIYF. CDR3 coding DNA: TGCAGTGCCAGGATTGGAAACACCATATATTTT.

The rearrangement uses TRBV9 and TRBJ2-7; TRBD2 might be the D (5 bases). CDR1 is SGDLS, CDR2 YYNGEE, per germline. This CDR3 has 15 amino acids. Trimming took 0 bases from V and 0 from J, leaving 10 bases between them. The CDR3 reads CASSVAYGSSYEQYF. CDR3 coding DNA: TGTGCCAGCAGCGTAGCTTATGGGAGCTCCTACGAGCAGTACTTC. The complete variable domain, with remaining parts taken from reference TRBV9 and TRBJ2-7, reads DSGVTQTPKHLITATGQRVTLRCSPRSGDLSVYWYQQSLDQGLQFLIQYYNGEERAKGNILERFSAQQFPDLHSELNLSSLELGDSALYFCASSVAYGSSYEQYFGPGTRLTVT.

The chain recombines TRBV24-1 with TRBJ2-7; TRBD2 agrees at 9 bases. The CDR3 loop spans 15 amino acids. Per germline, CDR1 KGHDR and CDR2 SFDVKD. V dropped 10 bases and J dropped 2; count of bases not matched to a gene: 11. CDR3 DNA: TGTGCCACGGCGGATAGCGGGAGTGGGACCTACGAGCAGTACTTC. Translation gives CATADSGSGTYEQYF.

This sequence joins TRBV19 and TRBJ2-1; 13 bases are a match to TRBD2. The germline CDR1 and CDR2 sequences are LNHDA and SQIVND (reference sequence). J was trimmed by 10 bases and V by 7 bases; bases with no gene match: 4. CDR3 length: 13 amino acids. The CDR3 reads CASKPGLAGEQFF. CDR3 in DNA: TGTGCCAGTAAACCGGGACTAGCGGGAGAGCAGTTCTTC.

This chain connects TRBV2 to TRBJ2-2; 14 positions match TRBD2. The junction had 7 bases not matched to a gene; V was cut back by 6 bases and J by 4 bases. CDR1 SNHLY and CDR2 FYNNEI come from the germline V gene. The CDR3 loop spans 17 amino acids. The CDR3 loop is CASRRLAGGPSTGELFF. CDR3 DNA: TGTGCCAGCAGGCGACTAGCGGGAGGGCCTAGCACCGGGGAGCTGTTTTTT.

V usage is TRBV10-2 and J usage is TRBJ2-7; D gene uncertain. Trimming removed 4 bases from V and 3 bases from J, with 4 bases in between. The germline gives CDR1 WSHSY, CDR2 SAAADI. This CDR3 is built from 11 residues. CDR3 sequence (DNA): TGCGCCAGCAGTGCCGACTACGAGCAGTACTTC. This codes for CASSADYEQYF.

The chain has TRBV29-1 and TRBJ1-2; 12 bases match TRBD1. CDR1 is SQVTM, CDR2 ANQGSEA, per germline. The CDR3 has 14 residues. J lost 3 bases, V lost 6 bases, and 5 bases had no gene match. CDR3 region: CSVGTGGADYGYTF. CDR3 DNA sequence: TGCAGCGTGGGGACAGGGGGCGCAGACTATGGCTACACCTTC.

The V and J genes are TRBV7-9 and TRBJ2-1; D remains unclear. The CDR3 totals 15 residues. Per germline, CDR1 SEHNR and CDR2 FQNEAQ (reference sequence). V was clipped by 6 bases and J by 3 bases, with 15 bases between them. The CDR3 sequence is CASSFPLSDYNEQFF. The CDR3 bases are TGTGCCAGCAGTTTCCCCCTCTCGGACTACAATGAGCAGTTCTTC. The whole variable domain, filled in from reference TRBV7-9 and TRBJ2-1, reads DTGVSQNPRHKITKRGQNVTFRCDPISEHNRLYWYRQTLGQGPEFLTYFQNEAQLEKSRLLSDRFSAERPKGSFSTLEIQRTEQGDSAMYLCASSFPLSDYNEQFFGPGTRLTVL.

The J gene is TRBJ2-3, the V gene TRBV4-1, with 7 bases that match TRBD2. The CDR3 extends over 16 amino acids. Germline assignment: CDR1 MGHRA and CDR2 YSYEKL. The V and J ends lost 1 base and 5 bases, in that order; junction bases with no gene match: 9. The CDR3 is CASSQVGGAEGDTQYF. CDR3 sequence (DNA): TGCGCCAGCAGCCAAGTGGGAGGGGCGGAGGGAGATACGCAGTATTTT.

J is TRBJ2-3 and V is TRBV24-1, with 8 positions matching TRBD2. Unmatched junction bases numbered 4, after V lost 9 bases and J lost 3 bases. The CDR3 is 13 residues long. CDR1 is KGHDR, CDR2 SFDVKD, per germline. CDR3 bases: TGTGCCACCGCGGGGGGCGGGACAGATACGCAGTATTTT. Its protein is CATAGGGTDTQYF.

This chain joins TRBV5-1 and TRBJ2-3; 12 nucleotides line up with TRBD2. Looked up from germline, CDR1 is SGHRS and CDR2 is YFSETQ. The CDR3 extends over 16 amino acids. The V gene end was trimmed by 0 bases and the J gene end by 6 bases; junction bases not matched to a gene: 5. The CDR3 here is CASSLVTSGRSDTQYF. In DNA, the CDR3 is TGCGCCAGCAGCTTGGTTACTAGCGGGAGGTCGGATACGCAGTATTTT. The full variable domain, with the rest looked up from reference TRBV5-1 and TRBJ2-3, is KAGVTQTPRYLIKTRGQQVTLSCSPISGHRSVSWYQQTPGQGLQFLFEYFSETQRNKGNFPGRFSGRQFSNSRSEMNVSTLELGDSALYLCASSLVTSGRSDTQYFGPGTRLTVL.